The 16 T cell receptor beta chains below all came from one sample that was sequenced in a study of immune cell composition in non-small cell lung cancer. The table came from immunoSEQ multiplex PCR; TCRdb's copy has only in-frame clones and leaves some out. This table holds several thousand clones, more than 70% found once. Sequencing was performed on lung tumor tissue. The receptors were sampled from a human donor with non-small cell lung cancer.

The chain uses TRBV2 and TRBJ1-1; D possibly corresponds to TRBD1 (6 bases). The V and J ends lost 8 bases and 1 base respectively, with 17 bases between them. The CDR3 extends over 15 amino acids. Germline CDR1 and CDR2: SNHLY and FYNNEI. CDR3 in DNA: TGTGCCAGCCGTCCACAGGGTACCGGGAACACTGAAGCTTTCTTT. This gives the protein CASRPQGTGNTEAFF.

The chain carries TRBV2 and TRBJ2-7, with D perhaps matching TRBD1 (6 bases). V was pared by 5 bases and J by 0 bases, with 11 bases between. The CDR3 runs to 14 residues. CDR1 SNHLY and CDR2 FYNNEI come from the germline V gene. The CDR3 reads CASSTGLRSYEQYF. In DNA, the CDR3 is TGTGCCAGCAGTACAGGGCTCCGCTCCTACGAGCAGTACTTC.

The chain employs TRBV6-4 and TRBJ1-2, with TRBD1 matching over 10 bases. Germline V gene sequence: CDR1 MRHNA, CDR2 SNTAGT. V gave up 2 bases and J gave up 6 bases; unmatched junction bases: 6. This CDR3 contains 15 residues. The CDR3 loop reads CASSDTGQGINGYTF. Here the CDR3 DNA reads TGTGCCAGCAGTGACACGGGACAGGGGATAAATGGCTACACCTTC.

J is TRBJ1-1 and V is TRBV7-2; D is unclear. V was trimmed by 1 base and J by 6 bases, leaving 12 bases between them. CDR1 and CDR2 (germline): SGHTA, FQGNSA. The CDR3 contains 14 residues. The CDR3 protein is CASSLVAGEAEAFF. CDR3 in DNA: TGTGCCAGCAGCTTAGTGGCGGGTGAGGCTGAAGCTTTCTTT.

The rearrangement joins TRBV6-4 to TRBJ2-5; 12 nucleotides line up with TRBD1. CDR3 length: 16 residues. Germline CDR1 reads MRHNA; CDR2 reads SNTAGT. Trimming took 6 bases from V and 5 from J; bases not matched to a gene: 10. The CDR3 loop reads CASRRGTGGRPETQYF. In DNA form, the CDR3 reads TGTGCCAGCAGGAGAGGGACAGGGGGCCGCCCTGAGACCCAGTACTTC.

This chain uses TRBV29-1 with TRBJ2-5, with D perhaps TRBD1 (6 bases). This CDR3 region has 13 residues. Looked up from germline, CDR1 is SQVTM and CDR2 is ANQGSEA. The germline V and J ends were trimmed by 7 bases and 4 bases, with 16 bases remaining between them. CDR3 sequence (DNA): TGCAGCGCGCTCAGGGGAGCATCAGAGACCCAGTACTTC. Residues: CSALRGASETQYF.

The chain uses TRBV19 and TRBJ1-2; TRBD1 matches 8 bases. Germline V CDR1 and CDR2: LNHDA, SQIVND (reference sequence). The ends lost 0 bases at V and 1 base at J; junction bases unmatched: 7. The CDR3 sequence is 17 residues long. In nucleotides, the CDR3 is TGTGCCAGTAGTATAGACCTAGCACAGGGGGATAACTATGGCTACACCTTC. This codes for CASSIDLAQGDNYGYTF.

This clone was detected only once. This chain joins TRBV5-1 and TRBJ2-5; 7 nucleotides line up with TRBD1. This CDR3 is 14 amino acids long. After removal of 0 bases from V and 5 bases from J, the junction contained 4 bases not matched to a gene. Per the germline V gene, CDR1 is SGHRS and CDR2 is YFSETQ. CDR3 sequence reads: CASSLAGTAETQYF. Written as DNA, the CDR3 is TGCGCCAGCAGCTTGGCCGGGACAGCTGAGACCCAGTACTTC.

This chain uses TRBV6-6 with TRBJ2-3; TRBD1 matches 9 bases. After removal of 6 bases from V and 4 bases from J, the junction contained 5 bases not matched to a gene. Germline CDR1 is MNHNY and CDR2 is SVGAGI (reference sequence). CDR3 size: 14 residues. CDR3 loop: CASRGDRAADTQYF. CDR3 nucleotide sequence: TGTGCCAGCAGAGGGGACAGGGCGGCAGATACGCAGTATTTT.

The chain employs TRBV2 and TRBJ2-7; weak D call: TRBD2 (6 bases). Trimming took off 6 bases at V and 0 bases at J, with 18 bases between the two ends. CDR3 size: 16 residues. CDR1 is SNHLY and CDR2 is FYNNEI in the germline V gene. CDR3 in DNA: TGTGCCAGCAGGCCCTGGCAGGGAGGCGCCTCCTACGAGCAGTACTTC. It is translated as CASRPWQGGASYEQYF.

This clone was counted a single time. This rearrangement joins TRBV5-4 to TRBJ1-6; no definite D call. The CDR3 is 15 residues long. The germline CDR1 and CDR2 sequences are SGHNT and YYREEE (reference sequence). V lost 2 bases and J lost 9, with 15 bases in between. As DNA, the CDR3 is TGTGCCAGCAGCTTAATAAGCTGGGCTGGTTCACCCCTCCACTTT. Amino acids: CASSLISWAGSPLHF.

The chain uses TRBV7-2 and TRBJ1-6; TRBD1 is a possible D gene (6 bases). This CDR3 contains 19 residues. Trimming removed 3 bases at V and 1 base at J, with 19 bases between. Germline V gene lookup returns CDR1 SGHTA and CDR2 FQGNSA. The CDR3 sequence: CASSFPKGRGQSYNSPLHF. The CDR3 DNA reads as TGTGCCAGCAGCTTTCCCAAAGGGCGGGGGCAATCCTATAATTCACCCCTCCACTTT.

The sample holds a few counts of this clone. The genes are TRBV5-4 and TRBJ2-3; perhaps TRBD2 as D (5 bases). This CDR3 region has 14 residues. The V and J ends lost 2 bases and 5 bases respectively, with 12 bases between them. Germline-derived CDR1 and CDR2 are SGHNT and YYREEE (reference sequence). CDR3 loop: CASSLRGRGDTQYF. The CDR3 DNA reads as TGTGCCAGCAGCTTACGGGGTAGAGGAGATACGCAGTATTTT.

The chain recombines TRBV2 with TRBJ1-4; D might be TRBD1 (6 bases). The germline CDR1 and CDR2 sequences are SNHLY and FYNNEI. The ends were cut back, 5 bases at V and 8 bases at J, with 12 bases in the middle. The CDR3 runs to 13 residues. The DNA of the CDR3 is TGTGCCAGCAGTACCAGGGGCCCGGAAAAACTGTTTTTT. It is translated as CASSTRGPEKLFF.

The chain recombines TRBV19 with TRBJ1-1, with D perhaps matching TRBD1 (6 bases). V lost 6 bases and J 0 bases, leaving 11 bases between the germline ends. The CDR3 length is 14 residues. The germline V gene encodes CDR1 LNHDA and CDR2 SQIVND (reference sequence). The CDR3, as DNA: TGTGCCAGTAGATGGACAGACATGAACACTGAAGCTTTCTTT. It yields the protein CASRWTDMNTEAFF.

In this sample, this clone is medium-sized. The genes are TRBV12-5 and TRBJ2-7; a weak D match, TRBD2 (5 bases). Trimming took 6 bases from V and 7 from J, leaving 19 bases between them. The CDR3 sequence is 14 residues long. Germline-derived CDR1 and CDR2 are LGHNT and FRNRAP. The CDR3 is CASGEGPRVGEQYF. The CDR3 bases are TGTGCTAGTGGCGAGGGTCCTCGGGTGGGGGAGCAGTACTTC. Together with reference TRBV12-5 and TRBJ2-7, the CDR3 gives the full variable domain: DARVTQTPRHKVTEMGQEVTMRCQPILGHNTVFWYRQTMMQGLELLAYFRNRAPLDDSGMPKDRFSAEMPDATLATLKIQPSEPRDSAVYFCASGEGPRVGEQYFGPGTRLTVT.